There are a few counts of the clone carrying this T cell receptor beta chain. As yet, its antigen is unknown. TCRdb processed the reads anew with MiXCR; each CDR3 protein has one entry. The data hold around 170,000 distinct CDR3 sequences, with under 20% observed a single time. This record comes from a study of T cell repertoires in cytomegalovirus infection. Across the whole study: Public TCR beta signature analysis indicated the presence of both CMV infection and matching HLA type.

Overall study findings and caveats: Frequencies of public TCR beta families were cumulated, and this identified carriers of CMV plus the relevant HLA.

Looked up from germline, CDR1 is MNHEY and CDR2 is SVGEGT. V was pared by 3 bases and J by 0 bases, with 17 bases between. The CDR3 extends over 17 amino acids. The chain couples TRBV6-2 or TRBV6-3 to TRBJ1-1; no clear D gene. The sequenced sample was CD8+ T cells from PBMCs. The TCR was taken from a human donor in good health (CMV status not recorded). Some clones in this sample may be carry-over from other donors' samples. The CDR3 DNA is TGTGCCAGCAGTTATTCATACAGCCTCGAGTTGAACACTGAAGCTTTCTTT. Translating gives CASSYSYSLELNTEAFF.